The 10 T cell receptor beta chains given below trace back to one sample, sequenced in a study of blood T cell repertoires in COVID-19. TCRdb keeps only in-frame clones here, not all; method: immunoSEQ multiplex PCR. The sample consists of approximately 270,000 clones, more than 75% of them appearing once. Material: PBMCs or T cells enriched from blood (not recorded which). These receptor sequences come from a man aged 40-50 years who had recovered from COVID-19.

The CDR3 DNA is TGTGCCAGCAGCTTGGCCCCCACGGACAAATACGAGCAGTACTTC. It yields the protein CASSLAPTDKYEQYF. The chain links TRBV5-6 to TRBJ2-7; D is perhaps TRBD1 (5 bases). The CDR3 contains 15 residues. Per the germline V gene, CDR1 is SGHDT and CDR2 is YYEEEE. With 0 bases removed from V and 4 bases from J, the gap between germline ends came to 14 bases.

This clone was seen a single time. This chain connects TRBV24-1 to TRBJ1-5; D not certain. The CDR3 has 16 residues. Germline CDR1 is KGHDR and CDR2 is SFDVKD. The V and J ends lost 3 bases and 0 bases respectively, with 11 bases between them. The CDR3 protein is CATSDHNYLSNQPQHF. CDR3 nucleotides: TGTGCCACCAGTGATCACAACTACCTTAGCAATCAGCCCCAGCATTTT.

CDR3 sequence: CASSQRGESYEQYF. The CDR3 region has the DNA TGTGCCAGCAGTCAGCGGGGGGAATCCTACGAGCAGTACTTC. This chain links TRBV3-1 (or the pseudogene TRBV3-2) with TRBJ2-7; 9 bases are shared with TRBD2. The CDR3 contains 14 residues. V gave up 6 bases and J gave up 1 base; unmatched junction bases: 4. Germline V lookup: CDR1 LGHDT, CDR2 YNNKEL (reference sequence).

This rearrangement joins TRBV5-6 to TRBJ1-4; 8 bases fit TRBD1. This CDR3 has 15 amino acids. Trimming at V came to 4 bases and at J to 8 bases, leaving 10 bases not matched to a gene. Germline CDR1 reads SGHDT; CDR2 reads YYEEEE. The CDR3 loop reads CASSPLDREEEKLFF. The CDR3, as DNA: TGTGCCAGCAGCCCGCTGGACAGGGAAGAGGAAAAACTGTTTTTT.

CDR3 DNA sequence: TGTGCCAGCAGCCCGCACGGACTAGCGGGAGGCGATACGCAGTATTTT. This gives the protein CASSPHGLAGGDTQYF. V usage is TRBV11-2 and J usage is TRBJ2-3; TRBD2 matches 14 bases. V lost 5 bases, J lost 6 bases, and 7 bases stayed unmatched. Germline CDR1 reads SGHAT; CDR2 reads FQNNGV. The CDR3 extends over 16 amino acids.

This clone was counted at least ten times. This chain joins TRBV7-9 and TRBJ2-7; TRBD1 matches 9 bases. V shed 1 base and J 3 bases; nucleotides not matched to a gene: 4. CDR3 length: 15 residues. Looked up from germline, CDR1 is SEHNR and CDR2 is FQNEAQ (reference sequence). Here the CDR3 DNA reads TGTGCCAGCAGCTTAGAGGGGACAGGGTTCTACGAGCAGTACTTC. Its translation: CASSLEGTGFYEQYF.

The chain joins TRBV4-3 to TRBJ2-1; 9 positions agree with TRBD2. Trimming cost V 0 bases and J 5 bases; bases outside gene matches: 8. Looked up from germline, CDR1 is LGHNA and CDR2 is YSLEER. This CDR3 has 17 amino acids. This CDR3 reads CASSQDWSGTSHNEQFF. In nucleotides, the CDR3 is TGCGCCAGCAGCCAAGATTGGAGCGGGACTAGCCACAATGAGCAGTTCTTC.

This clone was counted a few times. The chain recombines TRBV7-8 with TRBJ2-3; TRBD2 might be the D (7 bases). Trimming shortened V by 2 bases and J by 2 bases, and 14 bases separated the two germline ends. The CDR3 totals 16 residues. Looked up from germline, CDR1 is SGHVS and CDR2 is FQNEAQ. The CDR3 DNA sequence: TGTGCCAGCAGCTTAAGGGGGGGCTATTACACAGATACGCAGTATTTT. Its protein product is CASSLRGGYYTDTQYF.

The chain uses TRBV10-1 and TRBJ2-1; 10 positions match TRBD1. V lost 5 bases and J lost 10; bases outside the gene matches: 14. The germline CDR1 and CDR2 sequences are WNHNN and SYGVQD (reference sequence). The CDR3 extends over 16 amino acids. The CDR3 here is CASSSHRTGGLWEQFF. The CDR3 coding sequence is TGCGCCAGCAGTTCCCATCGGACAGGGGGATTGTGGGAGCAGTTCTTC.

The gene calls are TRBV10-3 and TRBJ2-7, with a tentative D call TRBD2 (6 bases). CDR1 is ENHRY and CDR2 is SYGVKD in the germline V gene. The V and J ends lost 6 bases and 5 bases respectively, with 26 bases between them. This CDR3 has 17 residues. CDR3: CAIRVFGGEGRGNEQYF. In DNA, the CDR3 is TGTGCCATCAGAGTTTTCGGAGGGGAAGGGAGAGGGAACGAGCAGTACTTC.